This T cell receptor (beta chain) emerged from a study of blood T cell repertoires in COVID-19 (dated by TCRdb to the early 2020s). Concerning the study at large: Collaborator samples came from the United States, Italy and Spain and covered acute and convalescent phases of COVID-19. The material from the prospective study consisted of cDNA or gDNA derived from T cells, B-cell-depleted T cells, or PBMCs. Subjects who had been exposed to COVID-19, were actively infected with it, or had recovered from it provided the deeply sampled blood TCRbeta repertoires that made up the dataset. The repertoires were released in a freely available public database meant as a resource for research on the immune response to SARS-CoV-2. Samples came from the ongoing ImmuneRACE study (first 160 participants) plus 1,254 subjects from 6 global collaborators. Sample metadata almost always included a de-identified subject ID, COVID-19 status, age in years and sex. Where HLA class I and class II types were available, the types were taken from metadata supplied by the sample provider, not from assay-based typing.

Participants in the prospective study were enrolled through a virtual design, were aged 18 to 89 years, and lived in roughly 25 United States geographic areas. Cohort assignment in the prospective study relied on participant-reported clinical history from a screening survey and a study questionnaire. ImmuneRACE Cohort 3 recovered participants were defined by two consecutive negative NP/OP PCR tests, healthcare professional clearance, or symptom resolution. Each participant in the prospective study had whole blood, serum and a nasopharyngeal or oropharyngeal swab collected by mobile phlebotomists. Additional blood draws and questionnaires over an approximately two-month period could optionally be provided by prospective study participants. Before DNA extraction, blood samples from the prospective study were shipped at room temperature or frozen. General conclusions and limits of the study: Clinical and demographic metadata were provided uncurated, with the amount varying by source and participant.

The immunoSEQ Assay, a bias-controlled multiplex PCR, was used to amplify TCRbeta CDR3 regions from genomic DNA. Processing in the source paper ran as follows. The number of nucleated cells in each sample was estimated from the amplification of reference gene primers within the assay. To quantify the absolute abundance of each unique TCRbeta CDR3 rearrangement, sequence reads were collapsed and filtered. For each sample, productive Simpson clonality was calculated as the square root of Simpson's diversity index across productive rearrangements. TCRdb took this table from immuneACCESS and kept in-frame rearrangements with V and J called. Such tables lack part of the clones; where checked against another copy, unresolved V genes explain under half of the gap, and the rest is unexplained. D and trimming were read from the DNA, whereas the V and J calls and clone size are those reported in that table. The sample records a few hundred thousand clones, 82% of which are singletons. The top ten hold under 3.5% of the sample.

Remarks on this clone: Its antigen remains undetermined. Nothing much larger sits one base from this clone, and base qualities are not available.

This sequence was found in a woman in her fifties or sixties who had recovered from COVID-19. The source material was PBMCs or T cells enriched from blood (not recorded which).

The CDR3 region reads CASSYSEPGTDTQYF. In nucleotide form, the sequence is TGTGCCAGCAGTTACTCGGAGCCGGGCACAGATACGCAGTATTTT. The chain is encoded by TRBV6-2 or TRBV6-3 joined to TRBJ2-3; the D gene is unclear. V is pared back by 0 bases and J by 1 base, with 8 bases lying between the germline termini. The CDR3 has 15 amino acids, counting the end cysteine and phenylalanine. This entry keeps only the CDR3 DNA: 45 bases, framed from base 1. The germline V gene yields MNHEY for CDR1 and SVGEGT for CDR2.